The 2 T cell receptor beta chains presented below share a single source sample, sequenced in a study of shared clonotypes between healthy human individuals. Some clones are missing from TCRdb's copy, which holds only in-frame ones; the method was immunoSEQ multiplex PCR. This repertoire shows roughly 530,000 clones, 96% found once; its top ten account for 0.06%. The material sequenced was naive CD4+ T cells sorted from blood. The subset here: CD45RA+ positively selected. The receptors were sampled from a woman in her 30s in good health.

The V and J genes are TRBV10-3 and TRBJ2-7, with D perhaps matching TRBD1 (5 bases). With 2 bases removed from V and 12 bases from J, the gap between germline ends came to 11 bases. Germline lookup yields CDR1 ENHRY and CDR2 SYGVKD. The CDR3 has 11 residues. The CDR3 DNA reads as TGTGCCATCAGTGAGCCAGGACATCCGTACTTC. Residues: CAISEPGHPYF.

V and J are TRBV30 and TRBJ1-4, with 11 nucleotides matching TRBD1. CDR3 length: 16 residues. Germline lookup yields CDR1 GTSNPN and CDR2 SVGIG (reference sequence). V lost 1 base, J lost 7 bases, and 8 bases stayed unmatched. In DNA form, the CDR3 reads TGTGCCTGGAGTGCCTGGACAGGGGGCGGGAGTGAAAAACTGTTTTTT. Protein sequence: CAWSAWTGGGSEKLFF.